These 10 T cell receptor beta chains were all obtained from the same sample, sequenced in a study of T cells expressing NK-cell markers (dated by TCRdb to the early 2020s). Library generation was performed with 5' RACE. The sequencing machine was an Illumina HiSeq 2000. TCRdb reprocessed the reads and assigns one entry to each CDR3 protein sequence, leaving out DNA. The data table for this sample lists some 500,000 distinct CDR3 sequences. More than 1.4% of the sample goes to the ten largest clones. Input material: blood T cells: a sorted CD56 or NKG2C T cell subset, CD4+ or CD8+ T cells, or bulk PBMC T cells (not recorded which). The source is a woman in her forties or fifties in good health. Donor details come from another sample of the same person, matched by shared clones.

The CDR3 is CASSLSPRGRNEQYF. The chain is built from TRBV27 and TRBJ2-7; there is no DNA to check the TCRdb D call of TRBD1. The germline gives CDR1 MNHEY, CDR2 SMNVEV (reference sequence). The CDR3 has 15 residues.

The chain links TRBV6-5 to TRBJ1-6. The CDR3 is 18 residues long. In germline, CDR1 is MNHEY, CDR2 SVGAGI. CDR3 loop: CASSFTPTSSSYNSPLHF.

This sequence joins TRBV6-5 and TRBJ2-7. This CDR3 comprises 14 residues. Germline V gene sequence: CDR1 MNHEY, CDR2 SVGAGI. CDR3 residues: CASSYTRRRVEQYF.

The chain carries TRBV4-1 and TRBJ2-1; lacking DNA, the TRBD2 call made by TCRdb goes unchecked. Germline lookup yields CDR1 MGHRA and CDR2 YSYEKL. There are 15 residues in the CDR3. This CDR3 reads CASRTSGRDPYEQFF.

The chain links TRBV7-6 to TRBJ1-2; TCRdb proposes TRBD1, but this gene call is untestable without DNA. CDR1 is SGHVS and CDR2 is FNYEAQ in the germline V gene. This CDR3 is 15 amino acids long. CDR3 region: CASSLDPGLNYGYTF.

The chain couples TRBV7-9 to TRBJ1-2; TCRdb calls TRBD1, which cannot be checked without DNA. CDR1 SEHNR and CDR2 FQNEAQ come from the germline V gene (reference sequence). The CDR3 totals 17 residues. CDR3 protein: CASSPRSGTGVNYGYTF.

The rearrangement joins TRBV5-1 to TRBJ2-7; TCRdb's D call, TRBD1, is unchecked because there is no DNA. The length of the CDR3 is 14 residues. Germline V lookup: CDR1 SGHRS, CDR2 YFSETQ. This chain's CDR3 is CASSEWTGQNEQYF.

The CDR3 protein is CAADRGYEKLFF. V usage is TRBV19 and J usage is TRBJ1-4; checking the TCRdb D call of TRBD1 is not possible without DNA. The germline V gene has CDR1 LNHDA and CDR2 SQIVND (reference sequence). The CDR3 is made up of 12 amino acids.

V gene TRBV5-1 combines with J gene TRBJ2-5; TCRdb gives TRBD2 as the D gene, but with no DNA this cannot be confirmed. Germline assignment: CDR1 SGHRS and CDR2 YFSETQ. The CDR3 is 13 residues long. CDR3 sequence reads: CASSSAGRRTQYF.

This sequence joins TRBV28 and TRBJ2-5; TCRdb outputs TRBD1, but without DNA this stays unchecked. In germline, CDR1 is MDHEN, CDR2 SYDVKM. This CDR3 has 12 amino acids. The CDR3: CASRRGQETQYF.